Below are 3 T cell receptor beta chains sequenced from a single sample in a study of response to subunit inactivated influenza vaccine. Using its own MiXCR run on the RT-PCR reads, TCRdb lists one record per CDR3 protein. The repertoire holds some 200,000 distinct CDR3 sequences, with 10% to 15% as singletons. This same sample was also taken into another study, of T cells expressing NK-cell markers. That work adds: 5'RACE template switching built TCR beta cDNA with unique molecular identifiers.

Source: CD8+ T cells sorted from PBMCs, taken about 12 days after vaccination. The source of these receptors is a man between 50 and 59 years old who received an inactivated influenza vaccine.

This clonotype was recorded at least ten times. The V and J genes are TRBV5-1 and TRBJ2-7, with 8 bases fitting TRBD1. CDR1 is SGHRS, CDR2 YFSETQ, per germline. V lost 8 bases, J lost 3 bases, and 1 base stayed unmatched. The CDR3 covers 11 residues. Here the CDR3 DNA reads TGCGCCAGTACAGGGGGCTACGAGCAGTACTTC. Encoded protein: CASTGGYEQYF.

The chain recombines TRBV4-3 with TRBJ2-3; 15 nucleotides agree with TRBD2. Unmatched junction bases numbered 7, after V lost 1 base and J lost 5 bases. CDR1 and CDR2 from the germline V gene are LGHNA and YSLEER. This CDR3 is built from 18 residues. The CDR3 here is CASSQAPGLAGGIDTQYF. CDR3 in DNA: TGCGCCAGCAGCCAAGCCCCGGGACTAGCGGGAGGTATAGATACGCAGTATTTT.

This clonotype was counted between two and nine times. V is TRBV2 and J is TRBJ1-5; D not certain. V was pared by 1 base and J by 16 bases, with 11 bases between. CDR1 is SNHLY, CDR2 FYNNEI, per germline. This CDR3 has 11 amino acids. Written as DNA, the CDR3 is TGTGCCAGCAGTGAAGGGGGTGAACCCCATTTT. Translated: CASSEGGEPHF.